This T cell receptor beta chain is from a study of cytomegalovirus exposure and HLA in healthy donors. Across the study: Earlier findings included roughly 120 million unique TCR beta sequences obtained from about 179 million T cells.

A word on this clone: Its cognate antigen is unknown. Within the sample, other DNA sequences also encode this same CDR3.

The CDR3 has 16 amino acids. The trim removed 4 bases at V and 1 base at J, leaving 7 bases unmatched. From germline, CDR1 is SGHNT and CDR2 YYREEE (reference sequence). Broader study findings: In all likelihood, a cluster of highly shared sequence variants was a sequencing artifact.

The PCR contained 60 Vbeta and 13 Jbeta primers. The assay was immunoSEQ multiplex PCR, and TCRdb's table has in-frame clones only and misses some. The table has over 250,000 clones, just over 70% seen once. The chain couples TRBV5-4 to TRBJ2-5, with 10 bases fitting TRBD2. This clonotype was obtained from a female donor in good health and CMV-seronegative. The sequenced sample was PBMCs. The CDR3 region has the DNA TGTGCCAGCAGCCCTCGATTAGCGGGAGGCCAAGAGACCCAGTACTTC. Translating gives CASSPRLAGGQETQYF.